The 13 T cell receptor beta chains given below trace back to one sample, sequenced in a study of T cells in Graves' hyperthyroidism and ophthalmopathy. Template material for amplifying TCR beta CDR3 regions consisted of RNA transcripts. The HTBI primer set was used in a first-round RT-PCR of the TCR CDR3. TCRdb re-called the multiplex PCR reads with MiXCR, one entry per CDR3 protein. Here the sample spans approximately 590,000 distinct CDR3 sequences, about 43% being singletons. The sequenced sample consisted of peripheral blood or thyroid tissue (not recorded which). Receptors were obtained from a woman aged 18-35 years with Graves' hyperthyroidism.

Note on this clonotype: A read error may be the cause here, since a much bigger clone is one base away. The V call is TRBV10-3, the J call TRBJ1-4; D is uncertain. This CDR3 has 13 residues. Germline V gives CDR1 ENHRY, CDR2 SYGVKD. The CDR3 DNA sequence: TGTGGCATCAGTGTTATGACAAATGAAAAACTGTTTTTT. Its protein is CGISVMTNEKLFF.

V and J are TRBV14 and TRBJ1-3, with D possibly matching TRBD1 (5 bases). V was cut by 4 bases and J by 4 bases, with 11 bases left in between. The CDR3 has 14 amino acids. Germline V gene sequence: CDR1 SGHDN, CDR2 FVKESK. CDR3 nucleotide sequence: TGTGCCAGCAGCCGGTCGGGGGTAGGAAACACCATATATTTT. Protein sequence: CASSRSGVGNTIYF.

A few counts support this clonotype. This rearrangement joins TRBV4-3 to TRBJ2-2, with 11 bases matching TRBD2. The CDR3 extends over 15 amino acids. Germline loops: CDR1 LGHNA, CDR2 YSLEER. V was clipped by 1 base and J by 11 bases; unmatched bases: 6. For the CDR3, the DNA is TGCGCCAGCAGCCAAGGAATAGCGGGGGGGCTAGAGCTGTTTTTT. Amino acid sequence: CASSQGIAGGLELFF.

V gene TRBV7-9 combines with J gene TRBJ1-5; D not resolved. Germline assignment: CDR1 SEHNR and CDR2 FQNEAQ (reference sequence). The CDR3 contains 13 residues. Trimming left V 2 bases short and J 11 bases short, with 13 bases between. CDR3 coding DNA: TGTGCCAGCAGCTTAAGGAGAAAAGAGACCCAGCATTTT. Residues: CASSLRRKETQHF.

In the case of this clonotype: One junction end does not reproduce the germline sequence, and a read error may be involved. The V gene is TRBV10-3, the J gene TRBJ1-1; 9 bases fit TRBD1. Germline lookup yields CDR1 ENHRY and CDR2 SYGVKD. The CDR3 consists of 15 residues. The DNA of the CDR3 is TGTGCCACCAGTGACTTGGGACAGGGAGAAACTGAAGCTTTCTTT. It encodes CATSDLGQGETEAFF.

This chain joins TRBV2 and TRBJ2-5; tentatively, D is TRBD2 (6 bases). The V and J ends lost 4 bases and 5 bases respectively, with 14 bases between them. The CDR3 is 14 amino acids. Germline V CDR1 and CDR2: SNHLY, FYNNEI. CDR3 region: CASSVGRGSETQYF. The CDR3 DNA reads TGTGCCAGCAGTGTGGGACGGGGGAGTGAGACCCAGTACTTC.

The table lists this clonotype with a few counts. The V call is TRBV20-1, the J call TRBJ1-1; TRBD1 agrees at 9 bases. The CDR3 consists of 12 residues. Germline CDR1 DFQATT, CDR2 SNEGSKA (reference sequence). The V segment lost 3 bases and the J segment 4 bases; nucleotides outside the gene matches: 0. Here the CDR3 reads CSARTGGTEAFF. CDR3 nucleotides: TGCAGTGCTAGGACAGGGGGCACTGAAGCTTTCTTT.

Notes on this clonotype: Germline is not matched at one junction end, which may reflect a read error. The chain recombines TRBV7-9 with TRBJ2-7; a possible D gene is TRBD2 (5 bases). Per germline, CDR1 SEHNR and CDR2 FQNEAQ (reference sequence). The CDR3 runs to 15 residues. The CDR3 DNA reads TGCGCCAGCAGCCAAGCGGCGGGTCACTCCTACGAGCAGTACTTC. Amino acids: CASSQAAGHSYEQYF.

The V call is TRBV24-1, the J call TRBJ2-5; 8 bases are a match to TRBD1. The CDR3 is 16 amino acids. V lost 4 bases and J lost 9; bases outside the gene matches: 15. The germline V gene has CDR1 KGHDR and CDR2 SFDVKD. CDR3 amino acids: CATSDSGQGRVQPQYF. CDR3 DNA: TGTGCCACCAGTGACTCCGGACAGGGAAGGGTTCAGCCCCAGTACTTC.

The J gene is TRBJ1-1, the V gene TRBV29-1, with D possibly matching TRBD1 (5 bases). Germline V gene lookup returns CDR1 SQVTM and CDR2 ANQGSEA. The CDR3 covers 10 residues. The chain's CDR3 is CSLGEAEAFF. The CDR3 coding sequence is TGCAGTTTAGGGGAAGCTGAAGCTTTCTTT.

This clonotype was counted between two and nine times. The chain has TRBV2 and TRBJ1-5, with 10 bases fitting TRBD1. V was pared by 4 bases and J by 5 bases, with 11 bases of the junction left unmatched. The CDR3 runs to 17 residues. CDR1 SNHLY and CDR2 FYNNEI come from the germline V gene. The CDR3 nucleotides read TGTGCCAGCAGTGGTTCTCCCGGGACAGGGGCATATCAGCCCCAGCATTTT. Encoded protein: CASSGSPGTGAYQPQHF.

There are many counts of this clonotype. J is TRBJ2-6 and V is TRBV2, with TRBD1 identical over 7 bases. J gave up 1 base and V 10 bases, and 16 bases lay outside the gene matches. Germline CDR1 is SNHLY and CDR2 is FYNNEI. The CDR3 consists of 18 residues. CDR3 sequence (DNA): TGTGCCACCCAGGAGTGGGACAGCGGATCATCTGGGGCCAACGTCCTGACTTTC. This sequence encodes CATQEWDSGSSGANVLTF.

This clonotype occurred a few times. This rearrangement joins TRBV10-3 to TRBJ1-1; D gene ambiguous. The CDR3 sequence is 8 residues long. Germline V CDR1 and CDR2: ENHRY, SYGVKD. V gave up 2 bases and J gave up 13 bases, with 2 bases separating them. CDR3 sequence reads: CAISEGFF. CDR3 coding DNA: TGTGCCATCAGTGAGGGTTTCTTT.